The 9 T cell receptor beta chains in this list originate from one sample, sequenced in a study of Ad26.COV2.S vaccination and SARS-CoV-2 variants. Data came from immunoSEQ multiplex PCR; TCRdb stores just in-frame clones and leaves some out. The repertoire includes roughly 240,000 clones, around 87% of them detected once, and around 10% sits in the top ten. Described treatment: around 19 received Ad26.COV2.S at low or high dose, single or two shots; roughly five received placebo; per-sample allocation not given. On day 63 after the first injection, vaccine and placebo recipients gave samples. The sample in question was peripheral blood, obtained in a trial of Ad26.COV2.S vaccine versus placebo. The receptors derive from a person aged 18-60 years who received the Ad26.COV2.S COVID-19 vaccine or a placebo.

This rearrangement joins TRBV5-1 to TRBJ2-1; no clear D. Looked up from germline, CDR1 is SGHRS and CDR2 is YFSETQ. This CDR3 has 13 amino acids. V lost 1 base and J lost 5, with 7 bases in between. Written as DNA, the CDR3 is TGCGCCAGCAGCTTGACAGTCCACAATGAGCAGTTCTTC. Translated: CASSLTVHNEQFF.

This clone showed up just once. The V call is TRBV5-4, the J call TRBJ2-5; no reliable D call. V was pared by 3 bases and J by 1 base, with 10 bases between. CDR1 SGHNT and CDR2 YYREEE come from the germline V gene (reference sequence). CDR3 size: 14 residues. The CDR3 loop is CASSSMDGQETQYF. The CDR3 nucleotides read TGTGCCAGCAGCTCTATGGACGGCCAAGAGACCCAGTACTTC.

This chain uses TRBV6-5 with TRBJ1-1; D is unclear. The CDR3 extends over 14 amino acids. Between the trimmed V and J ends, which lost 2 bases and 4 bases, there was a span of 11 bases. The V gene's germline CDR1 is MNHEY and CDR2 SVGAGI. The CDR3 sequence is CASSYVIGGTEAFF. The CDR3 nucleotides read TGTGCCAGCAGTTACGTGATCGGTGGCACTGAAGCTTTCTTT.

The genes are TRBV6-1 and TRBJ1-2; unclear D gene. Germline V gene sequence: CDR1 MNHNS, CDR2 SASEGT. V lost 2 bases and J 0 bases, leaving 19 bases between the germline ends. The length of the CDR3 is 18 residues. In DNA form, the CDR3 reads TGTGCCAGCAGTGAAAGTATGAGCCGGGCCGACGCTAACTATGGCTACACCTTC. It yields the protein CASSESMSRADANYGYTF.

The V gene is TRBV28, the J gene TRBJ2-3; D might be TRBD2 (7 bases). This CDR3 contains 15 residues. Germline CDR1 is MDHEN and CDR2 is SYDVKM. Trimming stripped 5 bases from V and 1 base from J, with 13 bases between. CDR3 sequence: CASSLTGGRTDTQYF. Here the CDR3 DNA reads TGTGCCAGCAGTCTCACGGGGGGCCGCACAGATACGCAGTATTTT.

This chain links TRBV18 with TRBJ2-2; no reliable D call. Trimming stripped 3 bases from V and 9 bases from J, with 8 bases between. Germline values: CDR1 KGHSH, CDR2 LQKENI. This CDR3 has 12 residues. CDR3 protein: CASSPLGWELFF. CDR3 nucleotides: TGTGCCAGCTCACCCCTAGGATGGGAGCTGTTTTTT.

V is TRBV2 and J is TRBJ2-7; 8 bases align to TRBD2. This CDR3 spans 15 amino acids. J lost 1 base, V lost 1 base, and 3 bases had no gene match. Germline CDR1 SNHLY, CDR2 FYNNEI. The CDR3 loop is CASSEGTSFSYEQYF. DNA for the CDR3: TGTGCCAGCAGTGAAGGGACTAGCTTTTCCTACGAGCAGTACTTC.

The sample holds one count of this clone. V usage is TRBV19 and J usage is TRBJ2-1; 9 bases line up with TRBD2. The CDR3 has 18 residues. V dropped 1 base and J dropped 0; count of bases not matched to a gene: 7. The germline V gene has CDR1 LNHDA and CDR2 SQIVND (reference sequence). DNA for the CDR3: TGTGCCAGTAGTATAGTATTACTAGCGGGTTTCTCCTACAATGAGCAGTTCTTC. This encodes CASSIVLLAGFSYNEQFF.

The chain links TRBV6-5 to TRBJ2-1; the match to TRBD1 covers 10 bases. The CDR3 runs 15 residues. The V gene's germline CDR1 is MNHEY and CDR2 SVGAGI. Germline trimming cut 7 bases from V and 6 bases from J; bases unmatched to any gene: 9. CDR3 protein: CASNLRDRGRNEQFF. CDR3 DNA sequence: TGTGCCAGCAACCTCCGGGACAGGGGCCGCAATGAGCAGTTCTTC.